This paragraph reports one T cell receptor (beta chain). No antigen is known for it. The entry originates in a study of cytomegalovirus exposure and HLA in healthy donors. Across the study: Some 85 million unique TCRs, all from HLA-typed donors, were included in an early release of the data.

Germline V gene data show CDR1 as SGHDN and CDR2 as FVKESK. The V and J ends lost 6 bases and 5 bases, in that order; junction bases with no gene match: 11. The length of the CDR3 is 15 residues. The PCR contained 60 Vbeta and 13 Jbeta primers. Profiled with immunoSEQ multiplex PCR; TCRdb holds only in-frame clones, not every one. The repertoire holds some 140,000 clones, with 70% to 80% as singletons. Regarding the study as a whole: Earlier findings revealed that most TCR beta V segments proved productive either about 87% or about 30% of the time. Researchers counted roughly 150 TCR beta chains as cytomegalovirus-associated.

This chain links TRBV14 with TRBJ1-1; TRBD1 aligns across 8 bases. The clonotype comes from a man aged 30-40 years in good health and CMV-seropositive. Input material: PBMCs. The CDR3: CASRPPGQGGTEAFF. The CDR3 DNA sequence: TGTGCCAGCAGGCCGCCAGGACAGGGTGGGACTGAAGCTTTCTTT.